The 26 T cell receptor beta chains presented below share a single source sample, sequenced in a study of early T cells in non-severe SARS-CoV-2 infection. One entry per CDR3 protein results from TCRdb running MiXCR on the 5' RACE reads. The data show about 43,000 distinct CDR3 sequences, roughly 11% seen once. Material: whole blood. These receptors all stem from an adult who was a healthcare worker with PCR-confirmed SARS-CoV-2 infection or an uninfected control (not recorded which).

This chain joins TRBV30 and TRBJ2-3; 13 bases agree with TRBD2. The CDR3 sequence is 18 residues long. The ends lost 1 base at V and 6 bases at J; junction bases unmatched: 13. Germline V CDR1 and CDR2: GTSNPN, SVGIG (reference sequence). This CDR3 is CAWSDPRRLAGGEDTQYF. As DNA, the CDR3 is TGTGCCTGGAGTGACCCTCGAAGACTAGCGGGGGGAGAGGATACGCAGTATTTT. Combining the CDR3 with reference TRBV30 and TRBJ2-3 gives the whole variable domain SQTIHQWPATLVQPVGSPLSLECTVEGTSNPNLYWYRQAAGRGLQLLFYSVGIGQISSEVPQNLSASRPQDRQFILSSKKLLLSDSGFYLCAWSDPRRLAGGEDTQYFGPGTRLTVL.

This clonotype was detected ten times or more. The chain couples TRBV7-6 to TRBJ2-5; no definite D call. Germline CDR1 and CDR2: SGHVS and FNYEAQ. Between the trimmed V and J ends, which lost 7 bases and 5 bases, there was a span of 8 bases. The CDR3 has 11 residues. In nucleotides, the CDR3 is TGTGCCAGCACCCTCGGGGAGACCCAGTACTTC. Encoded protein: CASTLGETQYF.

J is TRBJ1-2 and V is TRBV20-1; D is undetermined. Germline CDR1 DFQATT, CDR2 SNEGSKA (reference sequence). The CDR3 loop spans 13 amino acids. As DNA, the CDR3 is TGCAGCCTCAGGACGGTGGGCGTCTATGGCTACACCTTC. It yields the protein CSLRTVGVYGYTF.

Many counts were recorded for this clonotype. The rearrangement uses TRBV20-1 and TRBJ2-5; D tentatively reads TRBD1 or TRBD2 (6 bases each). This CDR3 is 13 amino acids long. Trimming took 1 base from V and 5 from J, leaving 11 bases between them. From germline, CDR1 is DFQATT and CDR2 SNEGSKA (reference sequence). CDR3 loop: CSARGRGGETQYF. DNA of the CDR3: TGCAGTGCTAGAGGCAGGGGAGGCGAGACCCAGTACTTC.

This clonotype was observed a handful of times. This chain connects TRBV2 to TRBJ1-5; D is possibly TRBD1 (5 bases). Germline loops: CDR1 SNHLY, CDR2 FYNNEI. The CDR3 extends over 15 amino acids. Trimming left V 8 bases short and J 1 base short, with 15 bases between. The CDR3 DNA sequence: TGTGCCAGCGCTCGGTCGGGGGGGAGCAATCAGCCCCAGCATTTT. Amino acid sequence: CASARSGGSNQPQHF.

In its sample, this clonotype was seen many times. The V call is TRBV20-1, the J call TRBJ2-3, with D tentatively TRBD2 (7 bases). There are 15 residues in the CDR3. Germline V gene sequence: CDR1 DFQATT, CDR2 SNEGSKA (reference sequence). Trimming shortened V by 5 bases and J by 3 bases, and 18 bases separated the two germline ends. CDR3 amino acids: CSAPPGGGPTDTQYF. As DNA, the CDR3 is TGCAGTGCTCCCCCGGGGGGCGGGCCGACAGATACGCAGTATTTT.

The V call is TRBV11-2, the J call TRBJ2-7; 9 bases line up with TRBD1. The V and J ends lost 2 bases and 5 bases, in that order; junction bases with no gene match: 7. This CDR3 is 15 amino acids long. Germline V CDR1 and CDR2: SGHAT, FQNNGV. The DNA for the CDR3 is TGTGCCAGCAGCTTAATCGGGACAGGGTCCCACGAGCAGTACTTC. This gives the protein CASSLIGTGSHEQYF. Looking up the rest from reference TRBV11-2 and TRBJ2-7 gives the full variable domain: EAGVAQSPRYKIIEKRQSVAFWCNPISGHATLYWYQQILGQGPKLLIQFQNNGVVDDSQLPKDRFSAERLKGVDSTLKIQPAKLEDSAVYLCASSLIGTGSHEQYFGPGTRLTVT.

The chain employs TRBV27 and TRBJ1-4, with D unresolved. From germline, CDR1 is MNHEY and CDR2 SMNVEV (reference sequence). Trimming took off 0 bases at V and 11 bases at J, with 10 bases between the two ends. The CDR3 covers 13 residues. The CDR3 DNA follows: TGTGCCAGCAGTTTATCCGGGAGCGAGAAACTGTTTTTT. Its translation: CASSLSGSEKLFF.

This clonotype was seen only a few times. The chain links TRBV12-3 or TRBV12-4 to TRBJ1-1; the D gene is possibly TRBD1 (5 bases). V lost 7 bases, J lost 0 bases, and 12 bases lay in between. This CDR3 comprises 14 residues. The CDR3: CASTGAAMNTEAFF. In DNA form, the CDR3 reads TGTGCCAGCACCGGGGCAGCAATGAACACTGAAGCTTTCTTT.

This clonotype was detected a few times. This chain links TRBV7-2 with TRBJ2-1; 10 nucleotides align to TRBD2. Germline V gene lookup returns CDR1 SGHTA and CDR2 FQGNSA. There are 15 residues in the CDR3. Trimming cost V 4 bases and J 4 bases; bases outside gene matches: 4. The CDR3 reads CASSSRTSGYNEQFF. The CDR3 DNA reads TGTGCCAGCAGCTCACGGACTAGCGGATACAATGAGCAGTTCTTC.

This clonotype appeared a few times. The V gene is TRBV29-1, the J gene TRBJ1-1; D is possibly TRBD1 (6 bases). CDR1 is SQVTM, CDR2 ANQGSEA, per germline. The CDR3 spans 12 residues. Trimming removed 8 bases at V and 6 bases at J, with 16 bases between. CDR3 residues: CSLYRERPEAFF. The CDR3 bases are TGCAGCTTGTACAGGGAACGGCCTGAAGCTTTCTTT. Filled out from reference TRBV29-1 and TRBJ1-1, the complete variable domain reads SAVISQKPSRDICQRGTSLTIQCQVDSQVTMMFWYRQQPGQSLTLIATANQGSEATYESGFVIDKFPISRPNLTFSTLTVSNMSPEDSSIYLCSLYRERPEAFFGQGTRLTVV.

This sequence joins TRBV7-9 and TRBJ1-1, with no clear D. The V end was cut by 5 bases, the J end by 4 bases, with 11 bases between. Germline V gene sequence: CDR1 SEHNR, CDR2 FQNEAQ (reference sequence). This CDR3 contains 13 residues. CDR3 loop: CASSVERFTEAFF. The CDR3 coding sequence is TGTGCCAGCAGCGTAGAGAGGTTCACTGAAGCTTTCTTT.

This clonotype was found many times. This chain uses TRBV2 with TRBJ1-6; D gene uncertain. The germline CDR1 and CDR2 sequences are SNHLY and FYNNEI. The CDR3 is 14 residues long. V was clipped by 7 bases and J by 9 bases, with 16 bases between them. The CDR3: CASKENRFISPLHF. The CDR3 DNA sequence: TGTGCCAGCAAAGAGAACAGATTTATTTCACCCCTCCACTTT.

The chain has TRBV20-1 and TRBJ2-3; D gene unclear. V shed 3 bases and J shed 0 bases, with 10 bases lying between them. Germline V gene data show CDR1 as DFQATT and CDR2 as SNEGSKA (reference sequence). The CDR3 extends over 14 amino acids. The CDR3 DNA follows: TGCAGTGCTAGTTTTCCGACAAGCACAGATACGCAGTATTTT. Protein: CSASFPTSTDTQYF.

This clonotype was seen repeatedly, ten times or more. The V and J genes are TRBV10-3 and TRBJ1-5; TRBD1 matches at 7 bases. V lost 0 bases to trimming and J lost 2 bases; unmatched junction nucleotides: 7. Per the germline V gene, CDR1 is ENHRY and CDR2 is SYGVKD. The CDR3 is 17 amino acids. The CDR3 loop is CAISESVDRVGNQPQHF. The CDR3 bases are TGTGCCATCAGTGAGTCGGTAGACAGGGTGGGCAATCAGCCCCAGCATTTT.

Of note for this clonotype: A much larger clone sits a single nucleotide away, making a read error possible. This rearrangement joins TRBV2 to TRBJ2-5; perhaps TRBD1 as D (6 bases). This CDR3 has 13 amino acids. Germline V CDR1 and CDR2: SNHLY, FYNNEI. CDR3 in DNA: TGTGTCAGCAGTAGGGACACCCAAGAGACCCAGTACTTC. This encodes CVSSRDTQETQYF.

This clonotype was seen a handful of times. V and J are TRBV12-3 or TRBV12-4 and TRBJ2-7; possible D gene TRBD1, 6 bases. V lost 4 bases and J lost 5, with 18 bases in between. The CDR3 spans 15 residues. The CDR3 nucleotides are TGTGCCAGCAGTTACCCCACAACAGGGATCCACGAGCAGTACTTC. Translating it yields CASSYPTTGIHEQYF.

The V call is TRBV5-1, the J call TRBJ1-1; 8 nucleotides agree with TRBD1. The V gene end was trimmed by 3 bases and the J gene end by 0 bases; junction bases not matched to a gene: 1. CDR3 size: 14 residues. From germline, CDR1 is SGHRS and CDR2 YFSETQ. CDR3 coding DNA: TGCGCCAGCAGCTGGACAGGGATGAACACTGAAGCTTTCTTT. The encoded protein is CASSWTGMNTEAFF. Combining the CDR3 with reference TRBV5-1 and TRBJ1-1 gives the whole variable domain KAGVTQTPRYLIKTRGQQVTLSCSPISGHRSVSWYQQTPGQGLQFLFEYFSETQRNKGNFPGRFSGRQFSNSRSEMNVSTLELGDSALYLCASSWTGMNTEAFFGQGTRLTVV.

In its sample, this clonotype was seen a few times. The rearrangement links TRBV12-5 to TRBJ2-1; 8 bases line up with TRBD1. The CDR3 totals 15 residues. Trimming removed 1 base from V and 1 base from J; junction bases left unmatched: 0. Looked up from germline, CDR1 is LGHNT and CDR2 is FRNRAP. The CDR3 bases are TGTGCTAGTGGTTTGGGGACAGGGTCCTACAATGAGCAGTTCTTC. Its protein is CASGLGTGSYNEQFF.

This clonotype has ten or more counts. The chain has TRBV4-3 and TRBJ2-1; D ambiguous. Trimming took 0 bases from V and 4 from J, leaving 10 bases between them. The CDR3 sequence is 15 residues long. Germline CDR1 and CDR2: LGHNA and YSLEER. The CDR3 loop is CASSQESGRYNEQFF. For the CDR3, the DNA is TGCGCCAGCAGCCAAGAATCCGGCAGATACAATGAGCAGTTCTTC.

The chain has TRBV20-1 and TRBJ2-1, with 11 nucleotides matching TRBD2. This CDR3 has 15 residues. CDR1 and CDR2 (germline): DFQATT, SNEGSKA (reference sequence). V lost 0 bases to trimming and J lost 10 bases; unmatched junction nucleotides: 8. CDR3 nucleotides: TGCAGTGCTAGAGACTTTAGCGGGGGGGCCTGGGAGCAGTTCTTC. Encoded protein: CSARDFSGGAWEQFF.

This clonotype was counted between two and nine times. The J gene is TRBJ1-6, the V gene TRBV19; no reliable D call. Trimming pared 5 bases from V and 5 bases from J, leaving 10 bases between. Per the germline V gene, CDR1 is LNHDA and CDR2 is SQIVND (reference sequence). This CDR3 is 14 amino acids long. The CDR3 nucleotides read TGTGCCAGTAGTGTTCGGTGGAATAATTCACCCCTCCACTTT. Its translation: CASSVRWNNSPLHF.

The table lists this clonotype with a few counts. The chain carries TRBV4-3 and TRBJ2-3, with 9 bases fitting TRBD2. V lost 0 bases, J lost 1 base, and 5 bases stayed unmatched. CDR1 and CDR2 from the germline V gene are LGHNA and YSLEER. CDR3 length: 17 residues. The CDR3 loop reads CASSQDWASGGTDTQYF. The CDR3 coding sequence is TGCGCCAGCAGCCAAGATTGGGCTAGCGGGGGCACAGATACGCAGTATTTT.

This clonotype came up a few times. This chain joins TRBV24-1 and TRBJ1-1; D unclear. Germline V gives CDR1 KGHDR, CDR2 SFDVKD. The CDR3 covers 19 residues. Trimming stripped 3 bases from V and 4 bases from J, with 26 bases between. The CDR3 sequence: CATSDPYAPRERRATEAFF. DNA for the CDR3: TGTGCCACCAGTGATCCATACGCCCCCCGGGAACGACGCGCCACTGAAGCTTTCTTT.

The chain joins TRBV12-3 or TRBV12-4 to TRBJ2-7; D may match TRBD1 or TRBD2 (5 bases each). V shed 2 bases and J shed 2 bases, with 13 bases lying between them. This CDR3 is built from 15 residues. CDR3 sequence (DNA): TGTGCCAGCAGTTTACGGGGACGGGGACCCTACGAGCAGTACTTC. Amino acids: CASSLRGRGPYEQYF.

The table lists this clonotype with a few counts. The rearrangement links TRBV4-3 to TRBJ2-5; D is perhaps TRBD2 (8 bases). There are 14 residues in the CDR3. V was cut by 4 bases and J by 5 bases, with 14 bases left in between. The germline gives CDR1 LGHNA, CDR2 YSLEER. CDR3 sequence: CASSPGRGLETQYF. DNA of the CDR3: TGCGCCAGCAGCCCCGGGAGGGGGCTGGAGACCCAGTACTTC.